Below are 18 T cell receptor beta chains sequenced from a single sample in a study of CD8+CD57+ T cells in acquired aplastic anemia. Patients who underwent sequencing had shown CD8+CD57+ cell expansion by flow cytometry. Genomic DNA provided the template from which TCR beta VDJ and CDR3 profiles were obtained. TCRdb re-called the reads with MiXCR, one entry per CDR3 protein. Of 150,000 to 200,000 distinct CDR3 sequences in the sample, 45% to 55% were seen once. Sequenced input: sorted CD4+, CD8+, or CD8+CD57+ T cells (not recorded which) from PBMCs. These receptor sequences come from a human donor with aplastic anemia.

This clonotype was found many times. This CDR3 is CSAGGDGYTF. As DNA, the CDR3 is TGCAGCGCGGGGGGGGATGGCTACACCTTC. This sequence joins TRBV29-1 and TRBJ1-2, with D perhaps matching TRBD1 (5 bases). Trimming removed 7 bases from V and 6 bases from J, with 9 bases in between. Germline CDR1 SQVTM, CDR2 ANQGSEA. This CDR3 is built from 10 residues.

The rearrangement links TRBV10-3 to TRBJ1-5; D not certain. Per the germline V gene, CDR1 is ENHRY and CDR2 is SYGVKD. Trimming took 0 bases from V and 5 from J, leaving 8 bases between them. The CDR3 runs to 14 residues. The CDR3 region is CAISESSRDQPQHF. CDR3 sequence (DNA): TGTGCCATCAGTGAGTCTAGTCGTGATCAGCCCCAGCATTTT.

This clonotype has ten or more counts. The chain carries TRBV10-3 and TRBJ2-3; D is unclear. Germline values: CDR1 ENHRY, CDR2 SYGVKD. V was cut by 6 bases and J by 2 bases, with 15 bases left in between. This CDR3 contains 15 residues. The CDR3, as DNA: TGTGCCATCAGCAACCGGGCCATAGACACAGATACGCAGTATTTT. Translated: CAISNRAIDTDTQYF.

As to this clonotype: This may arise from a read error, as a much more abundant clone is one base away. V and J are TRBV12-3 or TRBV12-4 and TRBJ1-6; D remains unclear. The CDR3 is made up of 14 amino acids. Trimming took off 1 base at V and 5 bases at J, with 6 bases between the two ends. As DNA, the CDR3 is TGTGCCAGCAGTTTAGGGGTAGATAATTCACCCCTCCACTTT. This sequence encodes CASSLGVDNSPLHF.

This clonotype was observed many times. This chain connects TRBV9 to TRBJ2-3, with 9 bases lining up with TRBD1. Germline loops: CDR1 SGDLS, CDR2 YYNGEE. With 0 bases clipped from V and 0 bases from J, the junction kept 2 bases outside the gene matches. CDR3 length: 16 residues. This chain's CDR3 is CASSVGQGVSTDTQYF. The CDR3 DNA follows: TGTGCCAGCAGCGTAGGACAGGGGGTTAGCACAGATACGCAGTATTTT.

This clonotype occurred a few times. CDR3 sequence reads: CASSSLSGSPLHF. CDR3 bases: TGTGCCAGCAGCTCATTGTCTGGGTCACCCCTCCACTTT. This rearrangement joins TRBV7-9 to TRBJ1-6; no reliable D call. The V and J ends lost 4 bases and 10 bases respectively, with 11 bases between them. Germline-derived CDR1 and CDR2 are SEHNR and FQNEAQ (reference sequence). The CDR3 sequence is 13 residues long.

The V call is TRBV2, the J call TRBJ1-6; a weak D match, TRBD1 (5 bases). The length of the CDR3 is 15 residues. The germline V and J ends were trimmed by 4 bases and 7 bases, with 14 bases remaining between them. Germline V CDR1 and CDR2: SNHLY, FYNNEI. The CDR3 loop is CASSGGGFANSPLHF. As DNA, the CDR3 is TGTGCCAGCAGTGGGGGGGGTTTCGCCAATTCACCCCTCCACTTT.

V and J are TRBV5-1 and TRBJ2-6; D is possibly TRBD1 (6 bases). The V end was cut by 2 bases, the J end by 1 base, with 19 bases between. CDR1 and CDR2 (germline): SGHRS, YFSETQ. The CDR3 has 19 amino acids. The CDR3 sequence is CASSFQQGSKVSGANVLTF. In nucleotides, the CDR3 is TGCGCCAGCAGCTTTCAACAGGGTTCGAAAGTGTCTGGGGCCAACGTCCTGACTTTC. Together with reference TRBV5-1 and TRBJ2-6, the CDR3 gives the full variable domain: KAGVTQTPRYLIKTRGQQVTLSCSPISGHRSVSWYQQTPGQGLQFLFEYFSETQRNKGNFPGRFSGRQFSNSRSEMNVSTLELGDSALYLCASSFQQGSKVSGANVLTFGAGSRLTVL.

The J gene is TRBJ2-7, the V gene TRBV12-3 or TRBV12-4; 12 nucleotides align to TRBD2. The V segment lost 4 bases and the J segment 7 bases; nucleotides outside the gene matches: 5. The CDR3 extends over 14 amino acids. The CDR3 reads CASSSSGGAREQYF. In DNA form, the CDR3 reads TGTGCCAGCAGTTCTAGCGGGGGGGCCCGGGAGCAGTACTTC.

CDR3 protein: CASSIFQRGTTDTQYF. CDR3 sequence (DNA): TGTGCCAGTAGTATCTTCCAGCGAGGTACCACAGATACGCAGTATTTT. This chain connects TRBV19 to TRBJ2-3; no clear D gene. Trimming left V 3 bases short and J 2 bases short, with 15 bases between. Germline values: CDR1 LNHDA, CDR2 SQIVND (reference sequence). The CDR3 is 16 amino acids.

The V gene is TRBV10-1, the J gene TRBJ2-7; weak D call: TRBD2 (5 bases). From germline, CDR1 is WNHNN and CDR2 SYGVQD (reference sequence). CDR3 length equals 13 residues. Trimming stripped 5 bases from V and 5 bases from J, with 13 bases between. This CDR3 is CASSPGYWNEQYF. In DNA form, the CDR3 reads TGCGCCAGCAGTCCGGGATATTGGAACGAGCAGTACTTC.

This CDR3 is CASSVDISYEQYF. In nucleotides, the CDR3 is TGCGCCAGCAGCGTTGACATTTCCTACGAGCAGTACTTC. The chain combines TRBV5-1 with TRBJ2-7; unclear D gene. The V end lost 4 bases, the J end lost 1 base, and 9 bases lay between the germline ends. From germline, CDR1 is SGHRS and CDR2 YFSETQ. CDR3 length: 13 residues. The whole variable domain, remainder taken from reference TRBV5-1 and TRBJ2-7, is KAGVTQTPRYLIKTRGQQVTLSCSPISGHRSVSWYQQTPGQGLQFLFEYFSETQRNKGNFPGRFSGRQFSNSRSEMNVSTLELGDSALYLCASSVDISYEQYFGPGTRLTVT.

The chain links TRBV20-1 to TRBJ2-3; 13 bases fit TRBD2. This CDR3 is built from 13 residues. Germline-derived CDR1 and CDR2 are DFQATT and SNEGSKA (reference sequence). The CDR3 spells CSVGTSGVDTQYF. The CDR3 coding sequence is TGCAGCGTCGGGACTAGCGGGGTAGATACGCAGTATTTT.

This clonotype appeared many times. V and J are TRBV7-2 and TRBJ2-1, with 7 bases fitting TRBD2. The V segment lost 3 bases and the J segment 5 bases; nucleotides outside the gene matches: 7. Germline V lookup: CDR1 SGHTA, CDR2 FQGNSA. The CDR3 is made up of 15 amino acids. The CDR3 is CASSFRLAANNEQFF. The CDR3 DNA follows: TGTGCCAGCAGCTTTCGACTAGCCGCGAACAATGAGCAGTTCTTC.

Within the sample, this clonotype is medium-sized (0.01 to 0.1%). V and J are TRBV7-9 and TRBJ1-5; TRBD1 matches 7 bases. Germline lookup yields CDR1 SEHNR and CDR2 FQNEAQ (reference sequence). Losses at the gene ends were 5 bases for V and 3 bases for J; bases not matched to a gene: 4. CDR3 length: 14 amino acids. In DNA, the CDR3 is TGTGCCAGCAGCCCTGGGACAGTCAATCAGCCCCAGCATTTT. This codes for CASSPGTVNQPQHF.

The chain has TRBV5-1 and TRBJ2-3; possible D gene TRBD1, 6 bases. V lost 3 bases and J lost 4, with 15 bases in between. The CDR3 spans 15 residues. Germline V gives CDR1 SGHRS, CDR2 YFSETQ. CDR3 nucleotide sequence: TGCGCCAGCAGCTCCGACAACTACAGGGCAGATACGCAGTATTTT. It is translated as CASSSDNYRADTQYF.

The V gene is TRBV20-1, the J gene TRBJ2-3, with 9 bases aligning to TRBD1. V lost 5 bases, J lost 1 base, and 4 bases stayed unmatched. This CDR3 contains 14 residues. The germline CDR1 and CDR2 sequences are DFQATT and SNEGSKA (reference sequence). The CDR3 DNA follows: TGCAGTGCTGGAAGGGACAGGGGCACAGATACGCAGTATTTT. It specifies CSAGRDRGTDTQYF.

The chain recombines TRBV24-1 with TRBJ2-5; 8 bases agree with TRBD2. Germline loops: CDR1 KGHDR, CDR2 SFDVKD. This CDR3 is 15 amino acids long. V gave up 5 bases and J gave up 5 bases; unmatched junction bases: 9. CDR3 loop: CATSGRAGDRETQYF. For the CDR3, the DNA is TGTGCCACCAGTGGTCGAGCGGGAGATCGGGAGACCCAGTACTTC.